Detailed here is one TCR beta chain. Trimming took off 8 bases at V and 0 bases at J, with 14 bases between the two ends. The CDR3 is 16 residues long. In germline, CDR1 is LNHDA, CDR2 SQIVND (reference sequence). This specimen belongs to a study of molecular identifiers for immune sequencing clone quantification. About the study: In the replicates, RNA derived from approximately 20,000 or 100,000 naive CD8 cells was divided into five parts, and four were sequenced.

A single record per CDR3 protein comes from TCRdb applying MiXCR to the PCR reads. The sample includes some 590,000 distinct CDR3 sequences, 25% of them seen just once. CD8+CD4-CCR7+CD45RA+ sorting gave the naive CD8 T cells. The receptor was isolated from a human donor in good health. Some libraries in this study had Jurkat cell RNA spiked in. The genes are TRBV19 and TRBJ1-6; D is ambiguous. The source material was naive CD8+ T cells from blood, with Jurkat cell RNA spiked in. Subset given: FACS-sorted CD8+CD4-CCR7+CD45RA+ naive T cells. This CDR3 reads CASHSVRSSYNSPLHF. In nucleotides, the CDR3 is TGTGCCAGTCATTCCGTGCGGAGCTCCTATAATTCACCCCTCCACTTT.